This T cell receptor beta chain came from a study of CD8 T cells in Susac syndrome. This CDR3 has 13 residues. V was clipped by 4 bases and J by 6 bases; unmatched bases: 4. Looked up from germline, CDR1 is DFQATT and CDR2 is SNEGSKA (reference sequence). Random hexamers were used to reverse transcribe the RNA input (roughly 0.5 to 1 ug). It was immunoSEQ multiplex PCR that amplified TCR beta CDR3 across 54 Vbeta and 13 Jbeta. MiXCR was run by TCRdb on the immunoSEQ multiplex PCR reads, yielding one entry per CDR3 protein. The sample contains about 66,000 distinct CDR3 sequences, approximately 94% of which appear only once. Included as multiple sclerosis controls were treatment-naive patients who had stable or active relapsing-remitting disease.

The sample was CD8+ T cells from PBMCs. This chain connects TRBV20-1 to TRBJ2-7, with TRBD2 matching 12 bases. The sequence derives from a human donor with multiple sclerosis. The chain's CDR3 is CSAKLAGGLEQYF. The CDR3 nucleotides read TGCAGTGCTAAACTAGCGGGAGGTCTCGAGCAGTACTTC.